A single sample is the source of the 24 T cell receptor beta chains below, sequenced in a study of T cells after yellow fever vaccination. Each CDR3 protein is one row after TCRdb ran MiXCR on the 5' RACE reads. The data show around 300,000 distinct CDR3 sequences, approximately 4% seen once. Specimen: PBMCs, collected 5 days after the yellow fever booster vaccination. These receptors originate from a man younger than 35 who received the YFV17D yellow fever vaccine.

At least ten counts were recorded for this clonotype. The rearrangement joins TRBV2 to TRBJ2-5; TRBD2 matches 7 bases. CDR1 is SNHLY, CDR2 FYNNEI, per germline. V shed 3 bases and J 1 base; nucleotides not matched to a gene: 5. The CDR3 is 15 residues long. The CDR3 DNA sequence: TGTGCCAGCAGTGATGGGGAGGGCGGCCAAGAGACCCAGTACTTC. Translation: CASSDGEGGQETQYF.

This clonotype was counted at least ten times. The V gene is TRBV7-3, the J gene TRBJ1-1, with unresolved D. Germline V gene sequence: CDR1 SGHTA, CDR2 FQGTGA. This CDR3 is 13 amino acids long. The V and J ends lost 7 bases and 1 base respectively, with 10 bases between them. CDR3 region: CASIRGGNTEAFF. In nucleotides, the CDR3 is TGTGCCAGCATCCGCGGCGGGAACACTGAAGCTTTCTTT.

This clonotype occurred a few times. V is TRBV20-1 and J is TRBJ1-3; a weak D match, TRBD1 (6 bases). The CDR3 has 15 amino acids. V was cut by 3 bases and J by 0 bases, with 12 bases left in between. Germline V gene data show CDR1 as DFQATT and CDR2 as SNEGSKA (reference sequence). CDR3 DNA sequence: TGCAGTGCTAGGGGGGGGGCAGACTCTGGAAACACCATATATTTT. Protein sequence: CSARGGADSGNTIYF.

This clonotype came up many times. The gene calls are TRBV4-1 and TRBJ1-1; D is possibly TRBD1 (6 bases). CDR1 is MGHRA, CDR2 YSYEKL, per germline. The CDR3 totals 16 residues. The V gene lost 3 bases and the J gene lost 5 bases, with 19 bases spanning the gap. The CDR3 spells CASSQPTRRGWTEAFF. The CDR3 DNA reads TGCGCCAGCAGCCAGCCAACCCGCAGGGGATGGACTGAAGCTTTCTTT.

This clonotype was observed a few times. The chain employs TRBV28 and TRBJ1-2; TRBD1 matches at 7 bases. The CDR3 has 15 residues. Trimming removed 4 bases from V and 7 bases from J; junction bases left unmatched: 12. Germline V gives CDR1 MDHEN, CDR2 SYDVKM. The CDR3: CASSSSGRDRGGYTF. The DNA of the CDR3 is TGTGCCAGCAGTTCCTCGGGGCGGGACAGAGGTGGCTACACCTTC.

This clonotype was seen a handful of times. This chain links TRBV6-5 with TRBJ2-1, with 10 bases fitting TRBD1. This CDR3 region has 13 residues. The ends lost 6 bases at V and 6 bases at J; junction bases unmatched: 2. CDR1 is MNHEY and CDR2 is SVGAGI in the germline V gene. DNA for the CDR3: TGTGCCAGCAGCTGGGACAGGGGCAATGAGCAGTTCTTC. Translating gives CASSWDRGNEQFF.

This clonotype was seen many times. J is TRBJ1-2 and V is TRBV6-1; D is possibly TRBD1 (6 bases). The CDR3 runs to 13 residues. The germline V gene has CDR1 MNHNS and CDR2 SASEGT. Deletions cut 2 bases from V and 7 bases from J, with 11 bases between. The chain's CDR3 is CASSELQGRGYTF. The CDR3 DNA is TGTGCCAGCAGTGAACTACAGGGTCGTGGCTACACCTTC.

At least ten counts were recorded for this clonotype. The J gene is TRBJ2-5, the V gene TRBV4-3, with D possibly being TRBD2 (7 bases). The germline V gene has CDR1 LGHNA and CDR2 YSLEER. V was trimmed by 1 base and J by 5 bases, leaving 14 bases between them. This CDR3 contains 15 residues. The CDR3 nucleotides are TGCGCCAGCAGCCAAGTTGCGGGGGCAACGGAGACCCAGTACTTC. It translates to CASSQVAGATETQYF.

In DNA form, the CDR3 reads TGTGCCAGCAGGGGCTACAGGGGCCCCTACAATGAGCAGTTCTTC. Amino acid sequence: CASRGYRGPYNEQFF. The chain joins TRBV5-6 to TRBJ2-1; 7 positions agree with TRBD1. Germline CDR1 reads SGHDT; CDR2 reads YYEEEE. With 5 bases clipped from V and 2 bases from J, the junction kept 7 bases outside the gene matches. CDR3 length equals 15 residues.

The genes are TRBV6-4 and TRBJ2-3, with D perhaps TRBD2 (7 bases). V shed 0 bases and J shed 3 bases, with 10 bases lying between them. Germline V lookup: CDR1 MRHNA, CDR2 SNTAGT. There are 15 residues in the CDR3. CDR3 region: CASSDSRGGTDTQYF. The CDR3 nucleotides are TGTGCCAGCAGTGACTCAAGGGGGGGGACAGATACGCAGTATTTT.

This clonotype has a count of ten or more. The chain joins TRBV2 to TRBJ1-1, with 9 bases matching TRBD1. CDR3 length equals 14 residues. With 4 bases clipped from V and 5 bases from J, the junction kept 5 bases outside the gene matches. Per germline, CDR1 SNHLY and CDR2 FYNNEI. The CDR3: CASSGSTGGTEAFF. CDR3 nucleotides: TGTGCCAGCAGTGGATCGACAGGGGGGACTGAAGCTTTCTTT.

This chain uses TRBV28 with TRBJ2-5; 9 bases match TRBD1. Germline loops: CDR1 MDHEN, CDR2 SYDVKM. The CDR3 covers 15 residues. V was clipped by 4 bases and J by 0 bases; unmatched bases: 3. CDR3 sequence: CASSSGQGHQETQYF. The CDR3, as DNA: TGTGCCAGCAGTTCCGGACAGGGGCACCAAGAGACCCAGTACTTC.

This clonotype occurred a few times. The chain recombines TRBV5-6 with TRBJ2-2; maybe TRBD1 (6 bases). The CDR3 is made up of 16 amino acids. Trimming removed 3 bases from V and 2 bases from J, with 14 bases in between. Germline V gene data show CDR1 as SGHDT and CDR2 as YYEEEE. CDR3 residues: CASSSQGVINTGELFF. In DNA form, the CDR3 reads TGTGCCAGCAGCTCACAGGGAGTGATTAACACCGGGGAGCTGTTTTTT.

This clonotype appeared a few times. In DNA form, the CDR3 reads TGCAGTGCTAGAGGTCGGCACGCCAGCGACTATGGCTACACCTTC. Amino acid sequence: CSARGRHASDYGYTF. This chain connects TRBV20-1 to TRBJ1-2; D is undetermined. V was trimmed by 1 base and J by 3 bases, leaving 15 bases between them. The germline V gene has CDR1 DFQATT and CDR2 SNEGSKA (reference sequence). CDR3 size: 15 residues.

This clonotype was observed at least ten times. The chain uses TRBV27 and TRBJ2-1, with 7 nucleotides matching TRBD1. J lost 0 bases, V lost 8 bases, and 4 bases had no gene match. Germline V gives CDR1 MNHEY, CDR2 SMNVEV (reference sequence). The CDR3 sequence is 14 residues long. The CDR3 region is CASVRGSSYNEQFF. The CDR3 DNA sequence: TGTGCCAGCGTCAGGGGGAGCTCCTACAATGAGCAGTTCTTC.

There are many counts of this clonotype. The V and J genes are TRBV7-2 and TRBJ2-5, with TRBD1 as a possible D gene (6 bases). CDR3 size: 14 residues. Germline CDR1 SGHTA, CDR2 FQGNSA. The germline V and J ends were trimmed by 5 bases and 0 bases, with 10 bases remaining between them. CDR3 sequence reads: CASSLGQHQETQYF. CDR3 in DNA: TGTGCCAGCAGCCTTGGACAGCACCAAGAGACCCAGTACTTC.

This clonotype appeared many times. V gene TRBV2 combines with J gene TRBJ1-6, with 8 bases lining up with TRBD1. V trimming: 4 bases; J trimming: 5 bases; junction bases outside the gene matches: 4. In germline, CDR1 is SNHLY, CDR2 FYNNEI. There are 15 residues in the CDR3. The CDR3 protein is CASSVSGGHNSPLHF. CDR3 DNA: TGTGCCAGCAGTGTTTCAGGGGGCCATAATTCACCCCTCCACTTT.

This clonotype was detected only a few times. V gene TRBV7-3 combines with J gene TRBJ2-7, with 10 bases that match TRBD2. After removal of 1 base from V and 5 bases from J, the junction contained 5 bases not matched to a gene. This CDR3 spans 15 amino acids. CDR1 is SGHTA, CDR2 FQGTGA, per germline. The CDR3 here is CASSLMGLAGDEQYF. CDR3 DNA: TGTGCCAGCAGCTTAATGGGTCTAGCGGGGGACGAGCAGTACTTC. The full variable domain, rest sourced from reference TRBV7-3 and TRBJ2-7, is GAGVSQTPSNKVTEKGKYVELRCDPISGHTALYWYRQSLGQGPEFLIYFQGTGAADDSGLPNDRFFAVRPEGSVSTLKIQRTERGDSAVYLCASSLMGLAGDEQYFGPGTRLTVT.

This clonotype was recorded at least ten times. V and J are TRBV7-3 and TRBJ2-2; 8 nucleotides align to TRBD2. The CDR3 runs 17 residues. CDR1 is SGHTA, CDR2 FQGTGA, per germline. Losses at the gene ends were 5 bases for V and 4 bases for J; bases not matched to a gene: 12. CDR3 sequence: CASSPPGTSGATGELFF. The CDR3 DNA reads TGTGCCAGCAGCCCCCCGGGCACTAGCGGAGCCACCGGGGAGCTGTTTTTT.

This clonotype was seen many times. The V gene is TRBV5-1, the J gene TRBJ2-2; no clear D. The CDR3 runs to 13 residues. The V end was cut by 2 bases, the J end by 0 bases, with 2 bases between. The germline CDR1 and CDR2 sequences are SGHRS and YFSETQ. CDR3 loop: CASSLTNTGELFF. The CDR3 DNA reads TGCGCCAGCAGCTTAACGAACACCGGGGAGCTGTTTTTT.

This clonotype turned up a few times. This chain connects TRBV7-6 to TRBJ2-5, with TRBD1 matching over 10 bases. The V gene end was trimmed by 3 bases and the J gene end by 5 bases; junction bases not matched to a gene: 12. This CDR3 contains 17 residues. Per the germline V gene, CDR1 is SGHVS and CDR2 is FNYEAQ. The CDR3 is CASSFFDRDRGSETQYF. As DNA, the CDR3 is TGTGCCAGCAGCTTCTTCGACCGGGACAGGGGTTCGGAGACCCAGTACTTC.

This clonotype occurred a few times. CDR3 sequence (DNA): TGTGCCAGCAGTTTAATATCCCAGAACACAGATACGCAGTATTTT. Protein product: CASSLISQNTDTQYF. The rearrangement links TRBV12-3 or TRBV12-4 to TRBJ2-3; the D is unclear. With 2 bases removed from V and 2 bases from J, the gap between germline ends came to 11 bases. There are 15 residues in the CDR3.

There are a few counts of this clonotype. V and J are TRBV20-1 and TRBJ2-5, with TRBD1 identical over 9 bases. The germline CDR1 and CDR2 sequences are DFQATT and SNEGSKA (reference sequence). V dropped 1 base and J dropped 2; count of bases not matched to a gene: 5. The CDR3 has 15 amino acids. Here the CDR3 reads CSARGTGDLQETQYF. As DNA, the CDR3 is TGCAGTGCTAGAGGGACAGGGGACCTACAAGAGACCCAGTACTTC.

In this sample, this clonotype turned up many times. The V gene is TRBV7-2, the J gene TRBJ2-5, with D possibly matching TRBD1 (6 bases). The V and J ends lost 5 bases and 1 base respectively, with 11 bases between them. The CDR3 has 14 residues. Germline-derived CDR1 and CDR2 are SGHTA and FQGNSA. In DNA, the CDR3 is TGTGCCAGCAGCCGCACAGGGCTCCAAGAGACCCAGTACTTC. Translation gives CASSRTGLQETQYF.